What follows are 26 T cell receptor beta chains derived from one specimen sequenced in a study of blood T cell repertoires in COVID-19. Some clones are missing from TCRdb's copy, which holds only in-frame ones; the method was immunoSEQ multiplex PCR. Here the sample spans about 260,000 clones, around 87% being singletons. Sequenced input: peripheral blood. The origin of the receptors is a woman between 35 and 50 years old who had recovered from COVID-19.

J is TRBJ2-3 and V is TRBV5-6, with TRBD1 matching over 9 bases. Germline lookup yields CDR1 SGHDT and CDR2 YYEEEE. The CDR3 extends over 13 amino acids. V trimming: 0 bases; J trimming: 11 bases; junction bases outside the gene matches: 4. This CDR3 is CASSLGDREKQYF. CDR3 DNA: TGTGCCAGCAGCTTGGGGGACAGGGAGAAGCAGTATTTT.

The rearrangement uses TRBV12-3 or TRBV12-4 and TRBJ1-2; D is possibly TRBD1 (5 bases). The CDR3 totals 13 residues. V lost 3 bases and J 7 bases, leaving 12 bases between the germline ends. DNA of the CDR3: TGTGCCAGCAGTTTCAGGGATCTAAGTGGCTACACCTTC. The encoded protein is CASSFRDLSGYTF.

The chain combines TRBV27 with TRBJ1-2; weak D call: TRBD1 (5 bases). The CDR3 length is 13 residues. The ends were cut back, 7 bases at V and 4 bases at J, with 13 bases in the middle. CDR1 and CDR2 (germline): MNHEY, SMNVEV (reference sequence). The CDR3 sequence is CASTRARGYGYTF. CDR3 bases: TGTGCCAGCACCCGTGCAAGGGGCTATGGCTACACCTTC.

This clone was counted ten times or more. The gene calls are TRBV6-5 and TRBJ1-3; D unresolved. The CDR3 spans 14 residues. Trimming removed 0 bases at V and 2 bases at J, with 5 bases between. Germline CDR1 is MNHEY and CDR2 is SVGAGI. CDR3 DNA sequence: TGTGCCAGCAGTTACTCGAGAACTGGAAACACCATATATTTT. Its protein is CASSYSRTGNTIYF.

The V and J genes are TRBV30 and TRBJ1-4; TRBD1 matches 11 bases. This CDR3 has 13 amino acids. The germline V gene has CDR1 GTSNPN and CDR2 SVGIG (reference sequence). With 5 bases clipped from V and 5 bases from J, the junction kept 1 base outside the gene matches. CDR3: CAWGDRGNEKLFF. CDR3 in DNA: TGTGCCTGGGGGGACAGGGGGAATGAAAAACTGTTTTTT.

The sample holds a few counts of this clone. The rearrangement links TRBV3-1 (or the pseudogene TRBV3-2) to TRBJ1-1, with no clear D. This CDR3 spans 14 amino acids. The V end was cut by 4 bases, the J end by 3 bases, with 12 bases between. Per germline, CDR1 LGHDT and CDR2 YNNKEL (reference sequence). The CDR3 DNA follows: TGTGCCAGCAGCCCGTCCGGGTCCCACACTGAAGCTTTCTTT. Its translation: CASSPSGSHTEAFF.

The V call is TRBV5-1, the J call TRBJ1-2, with D hard to call. Per germline, CDR1 SGHRS and CDR2 YFSETQ. Trimming pared 2 bases from V and 4 bases from J, leaving 12 bases between. This CDR3 spans 14 amino acids. The CDR3 sequence is CASSFGGGSYGYTF. CDR3 nucleotide sequence: TGCGCCAGCAGCTTCGGCGGAGGGAGCTATGGCTACACCTTC. Full variable domain (outside the CDR3, taken from reference TRBV5-1 and TRBJ1-2): KAGVTQTPRYLIKTRGQQVTLSCSPISGHRSVSWYQQTPGQGLQFLFEYFSETQRNKGNFPGRFSGRQFSNSRSEMNVSTLELGDSALYLCASSFGGGSYGYTFGSGTRLTVV.

The chain links TRBV19 to TRBJ2-3; 11 nucleotides align to TRBD2. With 3 bases clipped from V and 4 bases from J, the junction kept 6 bases outside the gene matches. The CDR3 length is 16 residues. Germline V lookup: CDR1 LNHDA, CDR2 SQIVND (reference sequence). The CDR3 is CASSIRVAGGADTQYF. The CDR3 bases are TGTGCCAGTAGTATTCGGGTAGCGGGGGGGGCAGATACGCAGTATTTT.

This clone has a single count. The genes are TRBV15 and TRBJ2-7; D is undetermined. CDR3 length: 13 residues. Trimming shortened V by 2 bases and J by 5 bases, and 10 bases separated the two germline ends. Germline V gives CDR1 LNHNV, CDR2 YYDKDF (reference sequence). The CDR3 spells CATSRRKRDEQYF. The CDR3, as DNA: TGTGCCACCAGCAGACGGAAACGGGACGAGCAGTACTTC.

The genes are TRBV30 and TRBJ1-1; D not certain. V lost 1 base and J 4 bases, leaving 7 bases between the germline ends. This CDR3 has 12 residues. In germline, CDR1 is GTSNPN, CDR2 SVGIG (reference sequence). The CDR3, as DNA: TGTGCCTGGAGTGCTTCTTTCACTGAAGCTTTCTTT. Its translation: CAWSASFTEAFF.

V is TRBV11-2 and J is TRBJ2-1, with 7 bases lining up with TRBD2. J was trimmed by 3 bases and V by 3 bases; bases with no gene match: 5. Germline V gives CDR1 SGHAT, CDR2 FQNNGV. The CDR3 is made up of 15 amino acids. The CDR3 protein is CASSFSSGDYNEQFF. CDR3 DNA sequence: TGTGCCAGCAGCTTTTCTAGCGGTGACTACAATGAGCAGTTCTTC.

On this clone: Other DNA sequences in this specimen translate into the identical CDR3. CDR3: CASSPDRGETQYF. CDR3 in DNA: TGTGCCAGCAGCCCGGACAGGGGAGAGACCCAGTACTTC. The chain is built from TRBV5-5 and TRBJ2-5; 9 nucleotides line up with TRBD1. CDR3 size: 13 residues. Germline assignment: CDR1 SGHKS and CDR2 YYEKEE (reference sequence). Unmatched junction bases numbered 2, after V lost 4 bases and J lost 4 bases.

The chain is built from TRBV2 and TRBJ2-5; the D gene is possibly TRBD1 (5 bases). Looked up from germline, CDR1 is SNHLY and CDR2 is FYNNEI. The CDR3 length is 12 residues. Trimming cost V 7 bases and J 5 bases, with 11 bases left between them. The CDR3 DNA reads as TGTGCCAGCAAAGGGGATGGGGAGACCCAGTACTTC. It codes for CASKGDGETQYF. The full variable domain, with the rest looked up from reference TRBV2 and TRBJ2-5, is EPEVTQTPSHQVTQMGQEVILRCVPISNHLYFYWYRQILGQKVEFLVSFYNNEISEKSEIFDDQFSVERPDGSNFTLKIRSTKLEDSAMYFCASKGDGETQYFGPGTRLLVL.

CDR3: CASSPGPYQSTDTQYF. CDR3 DNA sequence: TGTGCCAGCAGCCCTGGCCCATACCAGAGCACAGATACGCAGTATTTT. The genes are TRBV3-1 (or the pseudogene TRBV3-2) and TRBJ2-3; the D is unclear. The CDR3 length is 16 residues. Looked up from germline, CDR1 is LGHDT and CDR2 is YNNKEL (reference sequence). V gave up 4 bases and J gave up 0 bases, with 14 bases separating them.

V gene TRBV21-1 combines with J gene TRBJ1-6; the D call TRBD1 from the table was never checked on the DNA. TRBV21-1 is flagged as a pseudogene. The CDR3 runs to 18 residues. CDR3 bases: TGTGCCAGCAGCAAGGACAGGGGACGGGTAGGGGGACTTTCACCCCTCCACTTT. Translating it yields CASSKDRGRVGGLSPLHF.

CDR3 DNA sequence: TGCGCCAGCAGCTTGGCAGGGGGCCTAGGAAATGAGCAGTTCTTC. Its protein product is CASSLAGGLGNEQFF. The V and J genes are TRBV5-1 and TRBJ2-1; 8 bases are shared with TRBD1. The CDR3 runs 15 residues. CDR1 is SGHRS, CDR2 YFSETQ, per germline. The trim removed 0 bases at V and 7 bases at J, leaving 6 bases unmatched. Drawing the rest from reference TRBV5-1 and TRBJ2-1, the complete variable domain is KAGVTQTPRYLIKTRGQQVTLSCSPISGHRSVSWYQQTPGQGLQFLFEYFSETQRNKGNFPGRFSGRQFSNSRSEMNVSTLELGDSALYLCASSLAGGLGNEQFFGPGTRLTVL.

This chain connects TRBV29-1 to TRBJ2-7; 7 bases map to TRBD1. Trimming removed 6 bases from V and 4 bases from J; junction bases left unmatched: 3. The germline gives CDR1 SQVTM, CDR2 ANQGSEA. The length of the CDR3 is 11 residues. The CDR3 coding sequence is TGCAGCGTGAGGGACAGTTACGAGCAGTACTTC. Its translation: CSVRDSYEQYF.

The chain is built from TRBV5-4 and TRBJ2-1; D might be TRBD1 (5 bases). Per the germline V gene, CDR1 is SGHNT and CDR2 is YYREEE (reference sequence). Trimming took off 3 bases at V and 6 bases at J, with 10 bases between the two ends. There are 13 residues in the CDR3. The CDR3 region is CASSYGAANEQFF. DNA for the CDR3: TGTGCCAGCAGCTATGGGGCGGCCAATGAGCAGTTCTTC. The full variable domain, with the rest looked up from reference TRBV5-4 and TRBJ2-1, is ETGVTQSPTHLIKTRGQQVTLRCSSQSGHNTVSWYQQALGQGPQFIFQYYREEENGRGNFPPRFSGLQFPNYSSELNVNALELDDSALYLCASSYGAANEQFFGPGTRLTVL.

The chain employs TRBV4-3 and TRBJ2-2, with D possibly being TRBD1 (6 bases). The V and J ends lost 1 base and 1 base respectively, with 13 bases between them. The CDR3 length is 17 residues. The germline V gene has CDR1 LGHNA and CDR2 YSLEER. Here the CDR3 reads CASSQVTGSGNTGELFF. CDR3 bases: TGCGCCAGCAGCCAAGTGACAGGCAGCGGGAACACCGGGGAGCTGTTTTTT.

This chain connects TRBV7-9 to TRBJ2-5, with 11 nucleotides matching TRBD1. The germline V gene encodes CDR1 SEHNR and CDR2 FQNEAQ (reference sequence). CDR3 length: 15 residues. J was trimmed by 5 bases and V by 3 bases; bases with no gene match: 5. This CDR3 is CASSFWTGGEETQYF. The CDR3 nucleotides are TGTGCCAGCAGCTTCTGGACAGGGGGCGAGGAGACCCAGTACTTC.

The rearrangement links TRBV7-2 to TRBJ1-2, with 9 bases fitting TRBD1. The junction had 16 bases not matched to a gene; V was cut back by 5 bases and J by 3 bases. This CDR3 spans 18 amino acids. Germline values: CDR1 SGHTA, CDR2 FQGNSA. DNA for the CDR3: TGTGCCAGCAGCCTAAGAGTCCATGGACAGGGGAATTACTATGGCTACACCTTC. It specifies CASSLRVHGQGNYYGYTF.

The J gene is TRBJ1-4, the V gene TRBV10-3; possible D gene TRBD1, 6 bases. Germline V gene sequence: CDR1 ENHRY, CDR2 SYGVKD. The CDR3 has 14 amino acids. V was shortened by 4 bases and J by 6 bases, with 12 bases between the two germline ends. The CDR3 bases are TGTGCCATCAGTGCGGCAGGGGTGGATGAAAAACTGTTTTTT. Translating it yields CAISAAGVDEKLFF.

The chain combines TRBV19 with TRBJ1-5, with 12 bases matching TRBD1. This CDR3 comprises 18 residues. Looked up from germline, CDR1 is LNHDA and CDR2 is SQIVND (reference sequence). V was pared by 5 bases and J by 1 base, with 9 bases of the junction left unmatched. CDR3 bases: TGTGCCAGTAGTCGTCTGGGACAGGGGGCAAGAAGCAATCAGCCCCAGCATTTT. It specifies CASSRLGQGARSNQPQHF.

The chain recombines TRBV27 with TRBJ1-2; D possibly corresponds to TRBD1 (5 bases). V was shortened by 2 bases and J by 7 bases, with 17 bases between the two germline ends. The CDR3 runs to 15 residues. CDR1 and CDR2 (germline): MNHEY, SMNVEV (reference sequence). The CDR3 here is CASSLTRGAVGGYTF. The CDR3 DNA reads as TGTGCCAGCAGTTTAACTCGCGGGGCGGTTGGTGGCTACACCTTC.

The V call is TRBV19, the J call TRBJ2-1; tentatively, D is TRBD1 (5 bases). In germline, CDR1 is LNHDA, CDR2 SQIVND (reference sequence). V dropped 8 bases and J dropped 3 bases, with 11 bases sitting between them. This CDR3 contains 13 residues. In nucleotides, the CDR3 is TGTGCCAGTTCCAGGACAAACTACAATGAGCAGTTCTTC. It specifies CASSRTNYNEQFF.

V gene TRBV9 combines with J gene TRBJ1-5, with D perhaps matching TRBD1 (5 bases). The CDR3 is 13 amino acids. Germline V lookup: CDR1 SGDLS, CDR2 YYNGEE. Trimming shortened V by 2 bases and J by 6 bases, and 9 bases separated the two germline ends. The CDR3, as DNA: TGTGCCAGCAGCGTGGAAGGGGTTCAGCCCCAGCATTTT. It translates to CASSVEGVQPQHF.